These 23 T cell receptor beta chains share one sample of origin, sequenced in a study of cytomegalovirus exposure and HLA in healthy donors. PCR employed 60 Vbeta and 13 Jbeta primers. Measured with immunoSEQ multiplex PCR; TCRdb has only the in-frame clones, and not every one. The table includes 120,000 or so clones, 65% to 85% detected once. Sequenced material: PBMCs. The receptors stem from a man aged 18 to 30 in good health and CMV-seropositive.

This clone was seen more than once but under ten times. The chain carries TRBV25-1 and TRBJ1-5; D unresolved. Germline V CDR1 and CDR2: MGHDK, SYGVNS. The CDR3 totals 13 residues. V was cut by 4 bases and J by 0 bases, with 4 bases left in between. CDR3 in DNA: TGTGCCAGCAGTGGACATAGCAATCAGCCCCAGCATTTT. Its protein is CASSGHSNQPQHF.

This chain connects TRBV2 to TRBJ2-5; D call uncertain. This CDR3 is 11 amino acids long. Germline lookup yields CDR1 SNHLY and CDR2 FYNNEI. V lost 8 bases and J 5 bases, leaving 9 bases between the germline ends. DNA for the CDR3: TGTGCCAGCGCAGGTTTGGAGACCCAGTACTTC. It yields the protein CASAGLETQYF. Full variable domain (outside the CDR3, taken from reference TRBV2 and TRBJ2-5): EPEVTQTPSHQVTQMGQEVILRCVPISNHLYFYWYRQILGQKVEFLVSFYNNEISEKSEIFDDQFSVERPDGSNFTLKIRSTKLEDSAMYFCASAGLETQYFGPGTRLLVL.

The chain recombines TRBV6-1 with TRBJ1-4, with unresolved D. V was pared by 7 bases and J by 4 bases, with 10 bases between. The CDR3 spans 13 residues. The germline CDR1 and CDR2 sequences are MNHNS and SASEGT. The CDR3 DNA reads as TGTGCCAGCAAAAAACAGCTTAATGAAAAACTGTTTTTT. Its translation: CASKKQLNEKLFF.

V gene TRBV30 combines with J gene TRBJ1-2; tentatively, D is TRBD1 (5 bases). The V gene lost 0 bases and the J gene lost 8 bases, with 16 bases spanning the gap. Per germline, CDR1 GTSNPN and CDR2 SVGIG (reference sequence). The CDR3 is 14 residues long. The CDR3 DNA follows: TGTGCCTGGAGTGTTAGCTCCGGCAGGGCCGGCTACACCTTC. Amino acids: CAWSVSSGRAGYTF.

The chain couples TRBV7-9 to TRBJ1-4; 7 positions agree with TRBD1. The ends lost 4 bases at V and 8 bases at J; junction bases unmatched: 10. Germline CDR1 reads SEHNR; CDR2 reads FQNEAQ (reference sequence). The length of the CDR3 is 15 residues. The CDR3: CASSSRQGVREKLFF. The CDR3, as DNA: TGTGCCAGCAGCTCCCGACAGGGTGTTCGGGAAAAACTGTTTTTT. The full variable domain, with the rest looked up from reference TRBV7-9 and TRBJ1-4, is DTGVSQNPRHKITKRGQNVTFRCDPISEHNRLYWYRQTLGQGPEFLTYFQNEAQLEKSRLLSDRFSAERPKGSFSTLEIQRTEQGDSAMYLCASSSRQGVREKLFFGSGTQLSVL.

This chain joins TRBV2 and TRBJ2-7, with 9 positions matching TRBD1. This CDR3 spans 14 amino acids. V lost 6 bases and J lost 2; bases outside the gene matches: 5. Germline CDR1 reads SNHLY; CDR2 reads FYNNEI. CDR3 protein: CASSAGQGPYEQYF. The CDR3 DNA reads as TGTGCCAGCAGCGCGGGACAGGGACCCTACGAGCAGTACTTC.

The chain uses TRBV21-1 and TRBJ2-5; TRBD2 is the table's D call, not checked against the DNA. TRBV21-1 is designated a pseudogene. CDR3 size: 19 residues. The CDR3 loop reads CAPVANRGSTSGRLATQYF. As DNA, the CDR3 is TGTGCCCCGGTCGCCAACAGGGGTTCGACTAGCGGGAGGCTGGCGACCCAGTACTTC.

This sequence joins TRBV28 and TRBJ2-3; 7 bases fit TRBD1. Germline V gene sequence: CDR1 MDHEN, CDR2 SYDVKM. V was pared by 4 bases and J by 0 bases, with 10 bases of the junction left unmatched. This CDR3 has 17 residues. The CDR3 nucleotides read TGTGCCAGCAGTTCACCCGGGGCAGGGGGTAGCACAGATACGCAGTATTTT. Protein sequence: CASSSPGAGGSTDTQYF. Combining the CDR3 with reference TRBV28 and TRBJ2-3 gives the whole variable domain DVKVTQSSRYLVKRTGEKVFLECVQDMDHENMFWYRQDPGLGLRLIYFSYDVKMKEKGDIPEGYSVSREKKERFSLILESASTNQTSMYLCASSSPGAGGSTDTQYFGPGTRLTVL.

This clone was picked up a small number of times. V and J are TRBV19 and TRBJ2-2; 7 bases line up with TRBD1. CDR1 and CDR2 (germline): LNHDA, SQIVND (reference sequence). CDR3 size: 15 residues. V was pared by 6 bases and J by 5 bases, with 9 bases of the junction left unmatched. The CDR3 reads CASSLQGMGTGELFF. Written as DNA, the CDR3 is TGTGCCAGTAGCCTACAGGGGATGGGGACCGGGGAGCTGTTTTTT. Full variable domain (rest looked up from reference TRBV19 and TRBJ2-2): DGGITQSPKYLFRKEGQNVTLSCEQNLNHDAMYWYRQDPGQGLRLIYYSQIVNDFQKGDIAEGYSVSREKKESFPLTVTSAQKNPTAFYLCASSLQGMGTGELFFGEGSRLTVL.

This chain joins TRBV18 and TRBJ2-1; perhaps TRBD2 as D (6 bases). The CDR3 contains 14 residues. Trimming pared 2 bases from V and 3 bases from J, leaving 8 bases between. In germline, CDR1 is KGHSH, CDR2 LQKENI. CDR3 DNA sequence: TGTGCCAGCTCACCAGGGCGGGACTACAATGAGCAGTTCTTC. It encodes CASSPGRDYNEQFF.

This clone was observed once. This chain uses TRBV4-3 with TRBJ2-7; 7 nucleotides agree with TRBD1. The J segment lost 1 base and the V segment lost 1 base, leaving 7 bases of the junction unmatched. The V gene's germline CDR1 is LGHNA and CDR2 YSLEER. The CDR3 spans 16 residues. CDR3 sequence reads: CASSQVATGSSYEQYF. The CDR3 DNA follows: TGCGCCAGCAGCCAAGTAGCGACAGGGTCTTCCTACGAGCAGTACTTC.

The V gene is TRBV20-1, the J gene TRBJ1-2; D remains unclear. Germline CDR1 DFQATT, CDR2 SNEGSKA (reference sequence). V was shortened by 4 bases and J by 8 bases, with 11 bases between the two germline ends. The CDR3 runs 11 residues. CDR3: CSATGIGGYTF. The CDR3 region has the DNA TGCAGTGCTACGGGGATCGGGGGCTACACCTTC.

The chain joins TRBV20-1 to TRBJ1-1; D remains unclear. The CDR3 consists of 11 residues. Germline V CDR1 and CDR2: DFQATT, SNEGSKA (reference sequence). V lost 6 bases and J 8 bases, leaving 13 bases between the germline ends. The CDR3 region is CSATPRREAFF. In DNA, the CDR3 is TGCAGTGCCACCCCGCGGCGGGAAGCTTTCTTT.

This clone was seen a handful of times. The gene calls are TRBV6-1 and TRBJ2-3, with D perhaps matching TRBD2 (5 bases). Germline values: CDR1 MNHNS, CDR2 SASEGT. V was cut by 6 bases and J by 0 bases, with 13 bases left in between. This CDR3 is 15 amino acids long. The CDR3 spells CASRVILESTDTQYF. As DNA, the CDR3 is TGTGCCAGCAGGGTCATACTAGAAAGCACAGATACGCAGTATTTT.

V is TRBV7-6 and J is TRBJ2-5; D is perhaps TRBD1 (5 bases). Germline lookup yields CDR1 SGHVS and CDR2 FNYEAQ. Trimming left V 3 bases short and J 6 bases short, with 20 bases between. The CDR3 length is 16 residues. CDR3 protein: CASSFQNLDQGQTQYF. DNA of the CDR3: TGTGCCAGCAGCTTCCAGAACTTAGACCAGGGCCAGACCCAGTACTTC. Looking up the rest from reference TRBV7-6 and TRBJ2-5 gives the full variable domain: GAGVSQSPRYKVTKRGQDVALRCDPISGHVSLYWYRQALGQGPEFLTYFNYEAQQDKSGLPNDRFSAERPEGSISTLTIQRTEQRDSAMYRCASSFQNLDQGQTQYFGPGTRLLVL.

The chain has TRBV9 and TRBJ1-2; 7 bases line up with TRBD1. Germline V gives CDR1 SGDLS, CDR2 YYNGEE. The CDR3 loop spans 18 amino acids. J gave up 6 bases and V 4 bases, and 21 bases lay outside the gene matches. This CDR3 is CASSIRSFGQTQGHGYTF. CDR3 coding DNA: TGTGCCAGCAGCATACGTTCTTTCGGACAGACACAGGGGCATGGCTACACCTTC.

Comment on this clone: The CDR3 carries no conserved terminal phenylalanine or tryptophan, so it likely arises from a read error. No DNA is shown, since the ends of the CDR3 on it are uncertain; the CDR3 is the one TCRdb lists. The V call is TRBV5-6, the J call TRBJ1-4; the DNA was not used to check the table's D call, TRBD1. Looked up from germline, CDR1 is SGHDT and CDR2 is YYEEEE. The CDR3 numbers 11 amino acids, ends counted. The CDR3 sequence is CASSPRQDPAL.

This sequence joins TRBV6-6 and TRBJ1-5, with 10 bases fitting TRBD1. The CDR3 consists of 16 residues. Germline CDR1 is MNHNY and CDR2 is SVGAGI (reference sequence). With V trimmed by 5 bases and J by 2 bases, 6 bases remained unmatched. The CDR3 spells CASSPETGGGNQPQHF. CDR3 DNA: TGTGCCAGCAGTCCCGAGACAGGGGGCGGCAATCAGCCCCAGCATTTT.

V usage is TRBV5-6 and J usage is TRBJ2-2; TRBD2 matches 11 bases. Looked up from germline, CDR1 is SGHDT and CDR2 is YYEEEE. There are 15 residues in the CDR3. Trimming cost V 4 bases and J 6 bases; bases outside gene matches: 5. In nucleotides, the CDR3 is TGTGCCAGCAGCCCTATAGCGGGGGGGCCCGGGGAGCTGTTTTTT. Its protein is CASSPIAGGPGELFF.

The CDR3 loop reads CASSLTPYSPDSHYNEQFF. CDR3 DNA: TGTGCCAGCAGCTTAACGCCGTATAGCCCGGACAGCCACTACAATGAGCAGTTCTTC. V gene TRBV13 combines with J gene TRBJ2-1; a possible D gene is TRBD1 (6 bases). Trimming stripped 2 bases from V and 3 bases from J, with 23 bases between. The CDR3 spans 19 residues. Germline lookup yields CDR1 PRHDT and CDR2 FYEKMQ (reference sequence).

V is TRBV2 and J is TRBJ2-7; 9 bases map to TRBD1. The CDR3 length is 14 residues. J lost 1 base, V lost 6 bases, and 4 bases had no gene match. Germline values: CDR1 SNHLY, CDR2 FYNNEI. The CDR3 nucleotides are TGTGCCAGCAGCGGACAGGGGACTTCCTACGAGCAGTACTTC. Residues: CASSGQGTSYEQYF.

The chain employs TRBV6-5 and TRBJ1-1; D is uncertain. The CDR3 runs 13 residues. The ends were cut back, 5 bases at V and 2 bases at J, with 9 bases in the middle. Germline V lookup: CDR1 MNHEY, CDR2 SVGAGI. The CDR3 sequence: CASSPGENTEAFF. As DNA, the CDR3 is TGTGCCAGCAGTCCCGGGGAAAACACTGAAGCTTTCTTT.

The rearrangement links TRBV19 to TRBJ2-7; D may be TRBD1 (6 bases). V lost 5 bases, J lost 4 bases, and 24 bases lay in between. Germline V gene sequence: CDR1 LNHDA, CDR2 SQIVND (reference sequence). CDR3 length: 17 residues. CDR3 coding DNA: TGTGCCAGTAGTCCGGCTAGTTGGACAGAAAAGGCATACGAGCAGTACTTC. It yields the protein CASSPASWTEKAYEQYF.